Presented here are 31 T cell receptor beta chains from one specimen sequenced in a study of cytomegalovirus exposure and HLA in healthy donors. The PCR used 60 Vbeta and 13 Jbeta primers. Sequencing used immunoSEQ multiplex PCR; TCRdb keeps in-frame clones, though not all of them. This table holds over 120,000 clones, 75% found once. What was sequenced was PBMCs. The source of these receptors is a young man in good health and CMV-seronegative.

V and J are TRBV28 and TRBJ2-7, with 8 bases matching TRBD1. CDR1 and CDR2 (germline): MDHEN, SYDVKM. V shed 7 bases and J 0 bases; nucleotides not matched to a gene: 11. CDR3 size: 16 residues. In nucleotides, the CDR3 is TGTGCCAGCACCGACAGGGGTCCCTCCGGCTCCTACGAGCAGTACTTC. Amino acid sequence: CASTDRGPSGSYEQYF.

The CDR3 DNA is TGTGCCAGCAGCTTGGGCGGGACAGGGCGGAATGAGCAGTTCTTC. Protein product: CASSLGGTGRNEQFF. This chain joins TRBV5-4 and TRBJ2-1; 9 bases are shared with TRBD1. Per the germline V gene, CDR1 is SGHNT and CDR2 is YYREEE (reference sequence). Trimming took 0 bases from V and 7 from J; bases not matched to a gene: 5. CDR3 length: 15 amino acids.

This clone was seen more than once but under ten times. This sequence joins TRBV7-9 and TRBJ2-5, with D maybe TRBD1 (6 bases). V was clipped by 5 bases and J by 0 bases, with 10 bases between them. Germline V CDR1 and CDR2: SEHNR, FQNEAQ (reference sequence). This CDR3 is built from 14 residues. The CDR3 is CASSRTAYQETQYF. CDR3 coding DNA: TGTGCCAGCAGCCGGACAGCCTACCAAGAGACCCAGTACTTC. Combining the CDR3 with reference TRBV7-9 and TRBJ2-5 gives the whole variable domain DTGVSQNPRHKITKRGQNVTFRCDPISEHNRLYWYRQTLGQGPEFLTYFQNEAQLEKSRLLSDRFSAERPKGSFSTLEIQRTEQGDSAMYLCASSRTAYQETQYFGPGTRLLVL.

V is TRBV27 and J is TRBJ1-1; possible D gene TRBD1, 5 bases. Trimming cost V 6 bases and J 4 bases, with 18 bases left between them. The CDR3 runs 15 residues. Germline assignment: CDR1 MNHEY and CDR2 SMNVEV (reference sequence). This CDR3 reads CASRTLVQGSTEAFF. DNA for the CDR3: TGTGCCAGCAGGACTCTGGTTCAGGGTAGCACTGAAGCTTTCTTT.

The sample holds a few counts of this clone. The chain carries TRBV5-1 and TRBJ2-1; TRBD2 agrees at 7 bases. The CDR3 is made up of 15 amino acids. The junction had 5 bases not matched to a gene; V was cut back by 0 bases and J by 5 bases. Germline-derived CDR1 and CDR2 are SGHRS and YFSETQ. The CDR3 DNA follows: TGCGCCAGCAGCTTGGGAGGGGAGGGAAACAATGAGCAGTTCTTC. Residues: CASSLGGEGNNEQFF. The whole variable domain, filled in from reference TRBV5-1 and TRBJ2-1, reads KAGVTQTPRYLIKTRGQQVTLSCSPISGHRSVSWYQQTPGQGLQFLFEYFSETQRNKGNFPGRFSGRQFSNSRSEMNVSTLELGDSALYLCASSLGGEGNNEQFFGPGTRLTVL.

CDR3 in DNA: TGTGCCAGCAGCTCCCGGGACTACCTCACAGATACGCAGTATTTT. Translated, it gives CASSSRDYLTDTQYF. This chain uses TRBV13 with TRBJ2-3; 7 bases fit TRBD2. Trimming at V came to 4 bases and at J to 2 bases, leaving 6 bases not matched to a gene. This CDR3 is built from 15 residues. The germline V gene has CDR1 PRHDT and CDR2 FYEKMQ (reference sequence).

The V gene is TRBV6-1, the J gene TRBJ1-5, with a tentative D call TRBD1 (5 bases). Trimming took 5 bases from V and 5 from J, leaving 10 bases between them. The CDR3 covers 13 residues. The germline CDR1 and CDR2 sequences are MNHNS and SASEGT. CDR3 region: CASSSRGDQPQHF. The CDR3 nucleotides are TGTGCCAGCAGTTCCCGGGGGGATCAGCCCCAGCATTTT.

The chain has TRBV5-8 and TRBJ2-1; the match to TRBD1 covers 8 bases. After removal of 4 bases from V and 1 base from J, the junction contained 7 bases not matched to a gene. CDR3 size: 16 residues. Germline V gene data show CDR1 as SGHTS and CDR2 as YDEGEE. CDR3 in DNA: TGTGCCAGCAGCCACCGGACAGGGAGGTCCTACAATGAGCAGTTCTTC. Its translation is CASSHRTGRSYNEQFF.

This chain uses TRBV21-1 with TRBJ1-1; the DNA was not used to check the table's D call, TRBD1. TRBV21-1 is described as a pseudogene. The CDR3 runs 15 residues. The CDR3 sequence is CASSTRTETNTEAFF. The DNA of the CDR3 is TGTGCCAGCAGCACTCGGACAGAGACGAACACTGAAGCTTTCTTT.

V gene TRBV29-1 combines with J gene TRBJ2-7; TRBD1 matches 7 bases. Germline CDR1 reads SQVTM; CDR2 reads ANQGSEA. CDR3 length equals 14 residues. After removal of 8 bases from V and 5 bases from J, the junction contained 15 bases not matched to a gene. In DNA form, the CDR3 reads TGCAGCCCGGAGAGGGGGCGCCCAGTGGACGAGCAGTACTTC. Amino acids: CSPERGRPVDEQYF.

This chain uses TRBV30 with TRBJ2-3; TRBD2 matches 9 bases. This CDR3 spans 17 amino acids. The germline CDR1 and CDR2 sequences are GTSNPN and SVGIG (reference sequence). J was trimmed by 0 bases and V by 3 bases; bases with no gene match: 10. The CDR3 loop reads CAWSVAGAAASTDTQYF. DNA of the CDR3: TGTGCCTGGAGCGTAGCGGGAGCGGCGGCAAGCACAGATACGCAGTATTTT.

The chain joins TRBV25-1 to TRBJ1-3; D not certain. Looked up from germline, CDR1 is MGHDK and CDR2 is SYGVNS. CDR3 size: 12 residues. V was cut by 9 bases and J by 0 bases, with 6 bases left in between. Written as DNA, the CDR3 is TGTGCCAGTCTTTCCTCTGGAAACACCATATATTTT. This encodes CASLSSGNTIYF. Based on the CDR3 plus reference TRBV25-1 and TRBJ1-3, the full variable domain is EADIYQTPRYLVIGTGKKITLECSQTMGHDKMYWYQQDPGMELHLIHYSYGVNSTEKGDLSSESTVSRIRTEHFPLTLESARPSHTSQYLCASLSSGNTIYFGEGSWLTVV.

The CDR3 spells CASSDSLLASELFF. The CDR3 DNA sequence: TGTGCCAGCAGTGACTCCCTCCTAGCGAGCGAGCTGTTTTTT. The J gene is TRBJ2-2, the V gene TRBV25-1; D may be TRBD2 (6 bases). The CDR3 has 14 residues. The germline V gene encodes CDR1 MGHDK and CDR2 SYGVNS. The germline V and J ends were trimmed by 3 bases and 11 bases, with 16 bases remaining between them.

This chain links TRBV15 with TRBJ1-1; D is perhaps TRBD1 (6 bases). Germline V gene data show CDR1 as LNHNV and CDR2 as YYDKDF (reference sequence). Trimming took 5 bases from V and 4 from J, leaving 14 bases between them. This CDR3 comprises 14 residues. CDR3 DNA: TGTGCCACCAGCGGCCGACGACAGGCCACTGAAGCTTTCTTT. This translates into CATSGRRQATEAFF.

The chain couples TRBV4-2 to TRBJ2-5; TRBD2 is a possible D gene (6 bases). V was pared by 7 bases and J by 4 bases, with 19 bases between. In germline, CDR1 is LGHNA, CDR2 YNFKEQ. This CDR3 has 15 residues. CDR3 DNA sequence: TGTGCCAGCAAGTATGGGAGTGCGGAGGGAGAGACCCAGTACTTC. This encodes CASKYGSAEGETQYF.

The V call is TRBV14, the J call TRBJ1-1, with TRBD1 identical over 10 bases. V shed 0 bases and J 5 bases; nucleotides not matched to a gene: 6. The CDR3 has 16 amino acids. Germline CDR1 reads SGHDN; CDR2 reads FVKESK. CDR3 amino acids: CASSQDLGQGSTEAFF. The CDR3 bases are TGTGCCAGCAGCCAAGATCTGGGACAGGGGTCGACTGAAGCTTTCTTT.

This sequence joins TRBV18 and TRBJ2-5; no definite D call. Germline CDR1 KGHSH, CDR2 LQKENI. This CDR3 region has 13 residues. Trimming cost V 3 bases and J 1 base, with 6 bases left between them. The CDR3 here is CASSPSVQETQYF. The CDR3 nucleotides are TGTGCCAGCTCACCGTCGGTCCAAGAGACCCAGTACTTC. Variable domain in full (rest from reference TRBV18 and TRBJ2-5): NAGVMQNPRHLVRRRGQEARLRCSPMKGHSHVYWYRQLPEEGLKFMVYLQKENIIDESGMPKERFSAEFPKEGPSILRIQQVVRGDSAAYFCASSPSVQETQYFGPGTRLLVL.

The chain combines TRBV4-1 with TRBJ2-7; tentative D call: TRBD2 (6 bases). The germline gives CDR1 MGHRA, CDR2 YSYEKL. The CDR3 totals 14 residues. V shed 4 bases and J shed 7 bases, with 17 bases lying between them. CDR3 sequence (DNA): TGCGCCAGCAGCCCCGTAAGTGGGGCGGGGGAGCAGTACTTC. As protein: CASSPVSGAGEQYF.

CDR3 coding DNA: TGTGCCAGCACCCCCACAGGAGGGGACTATGGCTACACCTTC. It codes for CASTPTGGDYGYTF. This chain joins TRBV9 and TRBJ1-2; tentative D call: TRBD1 (5 bases). V was shortened by 6 bases and J by 3 bases, with 15 bases between the two germline ends. The germline gives CDR1 SGDLS, CDR2 YYNGEE. The CDR3 has 14 amino acids.

The chain recombines TRBV19 with TRBJ2-1; 7 nucleotides agree with TRBD2. The CDR3 is 17 residues long. Germline CDR1 is LNHDA and CDR2 is SQIVND (reference sequence). J was trimmed by 1 base and V by 1 base; bases with no gene match: 7. CDR3 DNA sequence: TGTGCCAGTAGTATAGGCGGGAGTTCGATTTCCTACAATGAGCAGTTCTTC. Translation: CASSIGGSSISYNEQFF.

The rearrangement uses TRBV7-6 and TRBJ1-6; D is perhaps TRBD1 (6 bases). The V end lost 6 bases, the J end lost 6 bases, and 18 bases lay between the germline ends. The germline V gene has CDR1 SGHVS and CDR2 FNYEAQ. The CDR3 is 16 amino acids. The CDR3: CASRSGVGTSNSPLHF. Written as DNA, the CDR3 is TGTGCCAGCAGATCAGGAGTTGGGACAAGTAATTCACCCCTCCACTTT.

This sequence joins TRBV6-5 and TRBJ1-5, with 10 bases identical to TRBD1. The length of the CDR3 is 16 residues. After removal of 0 bases from V and 5 bases from J, the junction contained 4 bases not matched to a gene. CDR1 and CDR2 (germline): MNHEY, SVGAGI. The CDR3 DNA reads TGTGCCAGCAGTTACTCGGGTGGGACAGGGGATCAGCCCCAGCATTTT. It encodes CASSYSGGTGDQPQHF.

For this clone: Distinct nucleotide sequences in the sample also encode this CDR3. This chain uses TRBV5-4 with TRBJ2-7; a possible D gene is TRBD1 (5 bases). Germline V CDR1 and CDR2: SGHNT, YYREEE (reference sequence). There are 12 residues in the CDR3. V lost 4 bases to trimming and J lost 4 bases, with 9 bases between them. The CDR3 is CASSLGEYEQYF. The CDR3 DNA reads TGTGCCAGCAGCCTAGGGGAATACGAGCAGTACTTC.

The V gene is TRBV28, the J gene TRBJ2-3; TRBD2 agrees at 8 bases. V lost 6 bases to trimming and J lost 1 base; unmatched junction nucleotides: 12. From germline, CDR1 is MDHEN and CDR2 SYDVKM. The CDR3 sequence is 17 residues long. In DNA form, the CDR3 reads TGTGCCAGCAGACCTATCCTGGGTAGCGGGGGCACAGATACGCAGTATTTT. As protein: CASRPILGSGGTDTQYF.

The chain uses TRBV6-5 and TRBJ2-5; 8 nucleotides agree with TRBD1. The length of the CDR3 is 15 residues. Germline CDR1 reads MNHEY; CDR2 reads SVGAGI. After removal of 2 bases from V and 5 bases from J, the junction contained 7 bases not matched to a gene. The CDR3, as DNA: TGTGCCAGCAGTTACGGCAGGGGGCGAGGGGAGACCCAGTACTTC. Amino acids: CASSYGRGRGETQYF.

The rearrangement uses TRBV6-5 and TRBJ1-2; perhaps TRBD1 as D (5 bases). V lost 6 bases, J lost 4 bases, and 6 bases lay in between. The CDR3 is made up of 11 amino acids. The germline CDR1 and CDR2 sequences are MNHEY and SVGAGI. This CDR3 reads CASRTAYGYTF. The CDR3 coding sequence is TGTGCCAGCAGGACAGCCTATGGCTACACCTTC.

This chain joins TRBV6-1 and TRBJ2-7, with TRBD1 identical over 9 bases. The V gene end was trimmed by 4 bases and the J gene end by 2 bases; junction bases not matched to a gene: 6. This CDR3 is 15 amino acids long. In germline, CDR1 is MNHNS, CDR2 SASEGT. The CDR3 spells CASSGGGQGTYEQYF. In DNA form, the CDR3 reads TGTGCCAGCAGTGGAGGAGGACAGGGGACCTACGAGCAGTACTTC.

The chain joins TRBV28 to TRBJ1-5; perhaps TRBD1 as D (6 bases). Deletions cut 6 bases from V and 6 bases from J, with 15 bases between. This CDR3 has 14 residues. Germline V lookup: CDR1 MDHEN, CDR2 SYDVKM. The CDR3 DNA follows: TGTGCCAGCAGACGCTTACAGGGAAGTCAGCCCCAGCATTTT. Translation gives CASRRLQGSQPQHF. Full variable domain (missing parts from reference TRBV28 and TRBJ1-5): DVKVTQSSRYLVKRTGEKVFLECVQDMDHENMFWYRQDPGLGLRLIYFSYDVKMKEKGDIPEGYSVSREKKERFSLILESASTNQTSMYLCASRRLQGSQPQHFGDGTRLSIL.

The rearrangement joins TRBV28 to TRBJ1-2; D is possibly TRBD1 (5 bases). V lost 8 bases to trimming and J lost 5 bases, with 12 bases between them. Germline values: CDR1 MDHEN, CDR2 SYDVKM. This CDR3 spans 12 amino acids. The DNA for the CDR3 is TGTGCCAGCTGGGGGGTGGATTATGGCTACACCTTC. This sequence encodes CASWGVDYGYTF.

The chain has TRBV10-3 and TRBJ2-6; D call uncertain. Trimming left V 3 bases short and J 0 bases short, with 15 bases between. There are 18 residues in the CDR3. Germline assignment: CDR1 ENHRY and CDR2 SYGVKD. The CDR3 region is CAISDITAYSSGANVLTF. CDR3 sequence (DNA): TGTGCCATCAGTGACATCACGGCCTACAGCTCTGGGGCCAACGTCCTGACTTTC.

Of note for this clone: One end of the junction does not line up with germline, which may come from a read error. The chain has TRBV2 and TRBJ2-4; possibly TRBD1 for D (6 bases). The CDR3 runs 14 residues. The V gene's germline CDR1 is SNHLY and CDR2 FYNNEI. The CDR3 nucleotides are TGTGCCAGCAACAGGGAATTAGCCAAAAACAGTCAGTACTTC. Its protein product is CASNRELAKNSQYF.